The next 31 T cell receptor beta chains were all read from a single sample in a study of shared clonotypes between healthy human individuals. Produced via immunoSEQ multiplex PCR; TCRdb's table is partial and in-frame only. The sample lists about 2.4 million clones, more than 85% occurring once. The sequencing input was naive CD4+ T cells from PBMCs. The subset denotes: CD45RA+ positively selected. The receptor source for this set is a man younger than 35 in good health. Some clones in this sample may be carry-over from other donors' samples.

Written as DNA, the CDR3 is TGTGCCAGCATCGACGACAGGGCGTACGGAAACACCATATATTTT. It specifies CASIDDRAYGNTIYF. The chain is built from TRBV6-1 and TRBJ1-3, with 7 bases aligning to TRBD1. V lost 7 bases, J lost 4 bases, and 10 bases stayed unmatched. CDR3 length equals 15 residues. Germline V lookup: CDR1 MNHNS, CDR2 SASEGT.

The CDR3 bases are TGTGCCAGCAGTGAATATAGGGCCAGGGTGGGGGAAAAACTGTTTTTT. It specifies CASSEYRARVGEKLFF. This chain uses TRBV25-1 with TRBJ1-4; TRBD1 is a possible D gene (5 bases). The CDR3 runs 16 residues. The V and J ends lost 0 bases and 8 bases respectively, with 16 bases between them. The germline CDR1 and CDR2 sequences are MGHDK and SYGVNS.

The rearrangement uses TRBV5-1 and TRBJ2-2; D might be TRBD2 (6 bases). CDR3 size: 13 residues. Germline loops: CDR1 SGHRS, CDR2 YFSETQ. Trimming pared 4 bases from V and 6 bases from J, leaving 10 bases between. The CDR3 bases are TGCGCCAGCAGCAAGGAGGGGTCCGGGGAGCTGTTTTTT. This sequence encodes CASSKEGSGELFF.

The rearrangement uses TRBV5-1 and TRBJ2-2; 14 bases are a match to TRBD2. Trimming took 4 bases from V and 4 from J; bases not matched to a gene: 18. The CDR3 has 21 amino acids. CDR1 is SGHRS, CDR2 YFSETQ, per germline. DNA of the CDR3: TGCGCCAGCAGCCTTGAGTGGGGACTAGCGGGAGTATCCGGCCGCACCGGGGAGCTGTTTTTT. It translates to CASSLEWGLAGVSGRTGELFF.

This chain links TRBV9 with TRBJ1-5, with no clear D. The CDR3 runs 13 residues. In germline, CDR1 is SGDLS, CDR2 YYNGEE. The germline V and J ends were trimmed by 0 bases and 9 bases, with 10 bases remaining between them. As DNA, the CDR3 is TGTGCCAGCAGCGTAGATGAGGTTAGGCCCCAGCATTTT. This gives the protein CASSVDEVRPQHF.

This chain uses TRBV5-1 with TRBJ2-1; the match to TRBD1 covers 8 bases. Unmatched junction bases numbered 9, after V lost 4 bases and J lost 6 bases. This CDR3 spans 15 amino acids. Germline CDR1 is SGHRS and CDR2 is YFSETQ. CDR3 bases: TGCGCCAGCAGCACTGGACAGGGCAAGGTCAATGAGCAGTTCTTC. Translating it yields CASSTGQGKVNEQFF. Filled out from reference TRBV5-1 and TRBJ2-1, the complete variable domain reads KAGVTQTPRYLIKTRGQQVTLSCSPISGHRSVSWYQQTPGQGLQFLFEYFSETQRNKGNFPGRFSGRQFSNSRSEMNVSTLELGDSALYLCASSTGQGKVNEQFFGPGTRLTVL.

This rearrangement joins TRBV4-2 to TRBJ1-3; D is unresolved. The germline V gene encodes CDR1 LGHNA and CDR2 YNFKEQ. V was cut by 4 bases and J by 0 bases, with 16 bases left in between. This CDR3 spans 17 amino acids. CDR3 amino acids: CASSPHGNVYSGNTIYF. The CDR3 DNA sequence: TGTGCCAGCAGCCCCCATGGTAACGTCTACTCTGGAAACACCATATATTTT.

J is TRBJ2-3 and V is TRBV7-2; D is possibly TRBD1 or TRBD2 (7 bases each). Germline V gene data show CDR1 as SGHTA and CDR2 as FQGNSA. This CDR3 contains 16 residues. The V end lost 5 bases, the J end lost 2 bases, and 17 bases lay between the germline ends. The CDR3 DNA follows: TGTGCCAGCAGCCGAAGACAGGGAGGGACCACAGATACGCAGTATTTT. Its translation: CASSRRQGGTTDTQYF.

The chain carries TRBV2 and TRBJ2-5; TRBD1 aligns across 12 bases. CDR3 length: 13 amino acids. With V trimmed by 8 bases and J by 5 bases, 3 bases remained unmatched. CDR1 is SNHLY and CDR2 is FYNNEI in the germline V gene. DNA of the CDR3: TGTGCCAGCGCCGGGACAGGGGGCGAGACCCAGTACTTC. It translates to CASAGTGGETQYF.

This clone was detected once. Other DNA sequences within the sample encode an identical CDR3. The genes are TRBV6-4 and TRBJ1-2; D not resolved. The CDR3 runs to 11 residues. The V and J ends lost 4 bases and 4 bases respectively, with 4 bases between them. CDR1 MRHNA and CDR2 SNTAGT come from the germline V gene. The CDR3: CASSAGYGYTF. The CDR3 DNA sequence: TGTGCCAGCAGTGCCGGCTATGGCTACACCTTC.

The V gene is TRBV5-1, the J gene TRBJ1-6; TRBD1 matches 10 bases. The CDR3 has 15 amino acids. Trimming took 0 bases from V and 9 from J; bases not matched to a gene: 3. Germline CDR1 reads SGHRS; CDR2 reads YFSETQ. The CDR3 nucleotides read TGCGCCAGCAGCTTGGCGACAGGGGGCGGTTCACCCCTCCACTTT. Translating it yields CASSLATGGGSPLHF.

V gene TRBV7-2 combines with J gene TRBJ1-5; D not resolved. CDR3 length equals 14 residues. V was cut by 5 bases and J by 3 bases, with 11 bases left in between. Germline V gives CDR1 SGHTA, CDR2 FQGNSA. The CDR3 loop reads CASSQTSFNQPQHF. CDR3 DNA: TGTGCCAGCAGCCAAACTTCTTTCAATCAGCCCCAGCATTTT.

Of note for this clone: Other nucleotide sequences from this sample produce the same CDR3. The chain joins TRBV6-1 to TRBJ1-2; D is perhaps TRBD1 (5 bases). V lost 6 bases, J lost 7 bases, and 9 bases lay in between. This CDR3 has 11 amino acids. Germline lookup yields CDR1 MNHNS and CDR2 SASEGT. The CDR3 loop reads CASSVGGGYTF. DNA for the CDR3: TGTGCCAGCAGCGTCGGGGGTGGCTACACCTTC.

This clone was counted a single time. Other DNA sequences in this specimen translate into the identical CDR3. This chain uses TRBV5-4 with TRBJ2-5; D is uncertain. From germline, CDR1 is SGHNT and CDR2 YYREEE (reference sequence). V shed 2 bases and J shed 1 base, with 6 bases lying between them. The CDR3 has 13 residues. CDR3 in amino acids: CASSLVGQETQYF. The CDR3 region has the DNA TGTGCCAGCAGCTTAGTAGGCCAAGAGACCCAGTACTTC.

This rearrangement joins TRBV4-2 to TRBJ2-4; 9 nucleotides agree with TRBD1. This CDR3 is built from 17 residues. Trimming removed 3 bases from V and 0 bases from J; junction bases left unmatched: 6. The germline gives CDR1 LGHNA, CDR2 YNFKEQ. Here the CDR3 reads CASSQGQGNSAKNIQYF. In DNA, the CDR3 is TGTGCCAGCAGCCAGGGACAGGGAAACTCAGCCAAAAACATTCAGTACTTC.

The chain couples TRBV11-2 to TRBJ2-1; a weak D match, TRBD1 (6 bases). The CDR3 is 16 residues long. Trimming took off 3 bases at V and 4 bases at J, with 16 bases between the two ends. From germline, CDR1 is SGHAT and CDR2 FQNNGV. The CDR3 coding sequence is TGTGCCAGCAGCTTTAACAGGGCAGCGGTTTACAATGAGCAGTTCTTC. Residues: CASSFNRAAVYNEQFF.

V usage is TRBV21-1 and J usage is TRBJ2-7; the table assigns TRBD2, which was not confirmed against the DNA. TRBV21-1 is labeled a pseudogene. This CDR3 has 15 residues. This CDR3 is CASLPRLAWSYEQYF. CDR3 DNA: TGTGCCAGCTTACCCCGACTAGCGTGGTCCTACGAGCAGTACTTC.

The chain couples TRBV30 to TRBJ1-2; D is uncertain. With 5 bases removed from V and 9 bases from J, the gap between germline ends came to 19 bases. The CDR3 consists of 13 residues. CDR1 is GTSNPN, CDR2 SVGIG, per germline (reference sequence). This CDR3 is CAWAPGLLLSYTF. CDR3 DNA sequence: TGTGCCTGGGCCCCGGGCTTATTGCTAAGCTACACCTTC.

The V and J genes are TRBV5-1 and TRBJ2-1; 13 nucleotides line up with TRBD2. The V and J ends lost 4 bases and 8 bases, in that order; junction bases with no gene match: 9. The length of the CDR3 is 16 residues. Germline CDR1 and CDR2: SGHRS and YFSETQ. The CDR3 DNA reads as TGCGCCAGCAGCATTGGACTAGCGGGAGTAGGAGATGAGCAGTTCTTC. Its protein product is CASSIGLAGVGDEQFF.

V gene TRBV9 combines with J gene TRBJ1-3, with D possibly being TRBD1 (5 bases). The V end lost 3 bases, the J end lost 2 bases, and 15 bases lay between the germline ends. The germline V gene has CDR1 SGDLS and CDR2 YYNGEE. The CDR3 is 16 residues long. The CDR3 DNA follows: TGTGCCAGCAGCGGAGGGAGCGGGGCGGCTGGAAACACCATATATTTT. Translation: CASSGGSGAAGNTIYF.

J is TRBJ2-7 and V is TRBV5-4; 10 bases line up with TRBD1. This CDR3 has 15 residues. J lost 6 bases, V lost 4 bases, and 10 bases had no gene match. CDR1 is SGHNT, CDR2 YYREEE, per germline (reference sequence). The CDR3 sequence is CASSPGGTGASEQYF. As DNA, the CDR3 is TGTGCCAGCAGCCCGGGGGGGACAGGGGCCTCCGAGCAGTACTTC.

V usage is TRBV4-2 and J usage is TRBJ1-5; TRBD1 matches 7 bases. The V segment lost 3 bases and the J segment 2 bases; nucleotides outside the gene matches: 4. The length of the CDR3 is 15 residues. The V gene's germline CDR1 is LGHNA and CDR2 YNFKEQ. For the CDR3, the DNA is TGTGCCAGCAGCCAGACAGGGCAGGGCAATCAGCCCCAGCATTTT. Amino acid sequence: CASSQTGQGNQPQHF.

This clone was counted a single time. DNA for the CDR3: TGTGCCAGCAGCCCTTCGGGGAGCGGGAGATACAATGAGCAGTTCTTC. The encoded protein is CASSPSGSGRYNEQFF. The rearrangement uses TRBV5-4 and TRBJ2-1, with TRBD2 matching 8 bases. V trimming: 4 bases; J trimming: 4 bases; junction bases outside the gene matches: 10. Germline V lookup: CDR1 SGHNT, CDR2 YYREEE (reference sequence). CDR3 length equals 16 residues.

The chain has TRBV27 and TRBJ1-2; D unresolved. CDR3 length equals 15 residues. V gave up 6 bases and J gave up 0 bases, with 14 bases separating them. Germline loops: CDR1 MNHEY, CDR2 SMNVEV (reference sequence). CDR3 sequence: CASRARNSANYGYTF. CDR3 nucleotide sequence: TGTGCCAGCAGGGCGAGGAACAGCGCTAACTATGGCTACACCTTC.

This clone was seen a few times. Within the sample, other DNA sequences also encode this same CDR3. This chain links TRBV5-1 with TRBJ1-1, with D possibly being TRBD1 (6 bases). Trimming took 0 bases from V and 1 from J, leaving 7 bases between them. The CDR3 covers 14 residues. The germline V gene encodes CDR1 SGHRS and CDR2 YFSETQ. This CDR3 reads CASSLEQGNTEAFF. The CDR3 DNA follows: TGCGCCAGCAGCTTGGAACAGGGGAACACTGAAGCTTTCTTT.

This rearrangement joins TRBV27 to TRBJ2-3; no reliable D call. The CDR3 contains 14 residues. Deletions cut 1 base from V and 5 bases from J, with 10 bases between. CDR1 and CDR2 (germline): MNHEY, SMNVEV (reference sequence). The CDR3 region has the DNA TGTGCCAGCAGTTTATTTTTTATTGGAGATACGCAGTATTTT. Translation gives CASSLFFIGDTQYF.

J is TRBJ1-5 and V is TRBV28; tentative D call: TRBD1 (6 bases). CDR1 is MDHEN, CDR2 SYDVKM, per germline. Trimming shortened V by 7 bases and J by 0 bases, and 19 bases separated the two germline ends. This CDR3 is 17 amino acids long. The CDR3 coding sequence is TGTGCCAGCACCACCTTGGGGGGGCAGTATAGCAATCAGCCCCAGCATTTT. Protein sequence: CASTTLGGQYSNQPQHF.

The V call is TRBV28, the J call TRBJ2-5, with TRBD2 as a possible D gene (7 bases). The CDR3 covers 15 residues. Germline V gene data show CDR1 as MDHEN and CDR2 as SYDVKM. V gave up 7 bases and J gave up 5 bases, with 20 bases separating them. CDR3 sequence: CASTTLRGRGETQYF. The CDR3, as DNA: TGTGCCAGCACCACCCTTCGGGGGCGGGGGGAGACCCAGTACTTC.

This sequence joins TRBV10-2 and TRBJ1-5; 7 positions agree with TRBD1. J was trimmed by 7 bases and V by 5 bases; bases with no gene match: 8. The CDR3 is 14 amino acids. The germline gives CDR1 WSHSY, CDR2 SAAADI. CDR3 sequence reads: CASSQIGGEQPQHF. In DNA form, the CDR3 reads TGCGCCAGCAGTCAGATAGGGGGCGAGCAGCCCCAGCATTTT.

CDR3 sequence (DNA): TGTGCCTGGACTCGACAGGGACCGCCTGTAATGTCACCCCTCCACTTT. Encoded protein: CAWTRQGPPVMSPLHF. This chain joins TRBV30 and TRBJ1-6; 7 nucleotides align to TRBD1. J was trimmed by 10 bases and V by 4 bases; bases with no gene match: 16. The CDR3 has 16 amino acids. CDR1 and CDR2 (germline): GTSNPN, SVGIG (reference sequence).

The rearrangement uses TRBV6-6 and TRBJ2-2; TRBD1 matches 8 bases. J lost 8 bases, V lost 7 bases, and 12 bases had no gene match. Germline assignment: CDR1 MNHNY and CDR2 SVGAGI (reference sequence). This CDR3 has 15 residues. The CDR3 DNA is TGTGCCAGCACCTCGGCAGGGGGCGCGAATGGGGAGCTGTTTTTT. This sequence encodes CASTSAGGANGELFF.